The 31 T cell receptor beta chains below all came from one sample that was sequenced in a study of cytomegalovirus exposure and HLA in healthy donors. In the PCR, 60 Vbeta and 13 Jbeta primers were used. Sequencing used immunoSEQ multiplex PCR; TCRdb keeps in-frame clones, though not all of them. Among about 140,000 clones listed, around 77% were seen once. Sequenced input: PBMCs. These receptors came from a woman between 45 and 65 years old in good health and CMV-seronegative.

The V gene is TRBV6-1, the J gene TRBJ2-1; 10 nucleotides line up with TRBD1. The CDR3 is 13 amino acids. Germline V gene lookup returns CDR1 MNHNS and CDR2 SASEGT. V lost 10 bases and J lost 4; bases outside the gene matches: 4. The CDR3 is CATRDRGYNEQFF. The CDR3 DNA follows: TGTGCCACACGGGACAGGGGATACAATGAGCAGTTCTTC.

The chain uses TRBV7-6 and TRBJ1-4; TRBD1 matches 9 bases. Germline V gives CDR1 SGHVS, CDR2 FNYEAQ. Losses at the gene ends were 5 bases for V and 8 bases for J; bases not matched to a gene: 9. The CDR3 spans 15 residues. The CDR3 DNA follows: TGTGCCAGCAGCGGCCTCCGGACAGGGGAAGAAAAACTGTTTTTT. Translating gives CASSGLRTGEEKLFF.

This clone has more than one count but fewer than ten. The chain has TRBV11-2 and TRBJ2-7, with a weak D call TRBD2 (5 bases). The CDR3 extends over 15 amino acids. Germline loops: CDR1 SGHAT, CDR2 FQNNGV. V shed 8 bases and J shed 2 bases, with 19 bases lying between them. The CDR3 reads CASSLDLRGTYEQYF. For the CDR3, the DNA is TGTGCCAGCTCCCTGGATTTACGGGGAACCTACGAGCAGTACTTC.

V is TRBV6-6 and J is TRBJ1-2; maybe TRBD1 (6 bases). Germline lookup yields CDR1 MNHNY and CDR2 SVGAGI (reference sequence). This CDR3 contains 15 residues. V was shortened by 0 bases and J by 6 bases, with 14 bases between the two germline ends. For the CDR3, the DNA is TGTGCCAGCAGTTACTCTAACGCAGGGGCGGATGGCTACACCTTC. This sequence encodes CASSYSNAGADGYTF.

On this clone itself: Within the sample, other DNA sequences also encode this same CDR3. The genes are TRBV11-3 and TRBJ2-2; unclear D gene. The CDR3 is made up of 14 amino acids. The germline CDR1 and CDR2 sequences are SGHNT and YENEEA. Trimming removed 1 base from V and 5 bases from J, with 8 bases in between. For the CDR3, the DNA is TGTGCCAGCAGCTTAGGAGGTGATACCGGGGAGCTGTTTTTT. Translation: CASSLGGDTGELFF.

V and J are TRBV18 and TRBJ1-5, with D perhaps matching TRBD1 (6 bases). Looked up from germline, CDR1 is KGHSH and CDR2 is LQKENI. This CDR3 has 14 residues. With 3 bases removed from V and 5 bases from J, the gap between germline ends came to 11 bases. The CDR3 here is CASSPTGLDQPQHF. Written as DNA, the CDR3 is TGTGCCAGCTCACCTACAGGGCTCGATCAGCCCCAGCATTTT.

This chain connects TRBV9 to TRBJ2-3; the match to TRBD2 covers 7 bases. The CDR3 is 17 residues long. Trimming took 8 bases from V and 3 from J; bases not matched to a gene: 18. Germline V lookup: CDR1 SGDLS, CDR2 YYNGEE. This CDR3 reads CASKSPGAGPGTDTQYF. The CDR3 DNA follows: TGTGCCAGTAAATCTCCCGGAGCGGGGCCGGGGACAGATACGCAGTATTTT.

The rearrangement uses TRBV6-4 and TRBJ2-2; D gene unclear. In germline, CDR1 is MRHNA, CDR2 SNTAGT. CDR3 length: 14 residues. Between the trimmed V and J ends, which lost 4 bases and 0 bases, there was a span of 6 bases. CDR3 DNA: TGTGCCAGCAGTGGGCAGACGAACACCGGGGAGCTGTTTTTT. Its protein product is CASSGQTNTGELFF.

V gene TRBV5-8 combines with J gene TRBJ1-2, with 8 bases fitting TRBD1. Per the germline V gene, CDR1 is SGHTS and CDR2 is YDEGEE. This CDR3 has 14 amino acids. Trimming at V came to 0 bases and at J to 7 bases, leaving 5 bases not matched to a gene. The DNA of the CDR3 is TGTGCCAGCAGCTTGGTTGGCCAGGGGGCTGGCTACACCTTC. It is translated as CASSLVGQGAGYTF.

The chain links TRBV6-5 to TRBJ1-3; no clear D. Germline V gene data show CDR1 as MNHEY and CDR2 as SVGAGI. Trimming pared 2 bases from V and 0 bases from J, leaving 8 bases between. CDR3 size: 15 residues. The CDR3 loop is CASSYEGSSGNTIYF. In DNA form, the CDR3 reads TGTGCCAGCAGTTACGAGGGTAGCTCTGGAAACACCATATATTTT.

Only a few counts were recorded for this clone. The DNA for the CDR3 is TGTGCCAGCAGCTCGGGACAGGGGCGGGAGACCCAGTACTTC. Protein product: CASSSGQGRETQYF. The rearrangement joins TRBV5-4 to TRBJ2-5, with 10 bases that match TRBD1. Germline V gene sequence: CDR1 SGHNT, CDR2 YYREEE (reference sequence). The CDR3 runs to 14 residues. Trimming removed 3 bases from V and 5 bases from J; junction bases left unmatched: 4.

V usage is TRBV5-4 and J usage is TRBJ1-5; 9 bases match TRBD1. The CDR3 extends over 17 amino acids. Trimming took 5 bases from V and 1 from J; bases not matched to a gene: 10. Germline lookup yields CDR1 SGHNT and CDR2 YYREEE (reference sequence). The CDR3 DNA reads TGTGCCAGCAGTTTCACAGGGGGCCGAAGGAGCAATCAGCCCCAGCATTTT. Translation: CASSFTGGRRSNQPQHF.

This rearrangement joins TRBV4-3 to TRBJ1-2; D not certain. The CDR3 has 14 amino acids. Germline-derived CDR1 and CDR2 are LGHNA and YSLEER. V was pared by 0 bases and J by 5 bases, with 10 bases between. Here the CDR3 DNA reads TGCGCCAGCAGCCAAGAATTCGGAGGATATGGCTACACCTTC. This translates into CASSQEFGGYGYTF.

The chain carries TRBV5-1 and TRBJ1-1; possible D gene TRBD1, 5 bases. Trimming pared 5 bases from V and 7 bases from J, leaving 21 bases between. The CDR3 loop spans 15 amino acids. Germline V lookup: CDR1 SGHRS, CDR2 YFSETQ. CDR3 nucleotides: TGCGCCAGCAGGGGCTGGGGGGTGAGAATGGATGAAGCTTTCTTT. This sequence encodes CASRGWGVRMDEAFF.

This chain uses TRBV7-9 with TRBJ1-1; 8 bases agree with TRBD1. Per the germline V gene, CDR1 is SEHNR and CDR2 is FQNEAQ (reference sequence). After removal of 2 bases from V and 3 bases from J, the junction contained 5 bases not matched to a gene. This CDR3 contains 15 residues. The CDR3 is CASSLHRGEDTEAFF. The CDR3 DNA sequence: TGTGCCAGCAGCTTACACAGGGGGGAGGACACTGAAGCTTTCTTT.

This sequence joins TRBV5-1 and TRBJ2-6; D is undetermined. From germline, CDR1 is SGHRS and CDR2 YFSETQ. The CDR3 loop spans 14 amino acids. V was clipped by 4 bases and J by 2 bases, with 7 bases between them. CDR3 nucleotide sequence: TGCGCCAGCAGCCAGGCCCCTGGGGCCAACGTCCTGACTTTC. Encoded protein: CASSQAPGANVLTF.

A few counts support this clone. The J gene is TRBJ1-4, the V gene TRBV4-2; perhaps TRBD1 as D (6 bases). This CDR3 has 17 residues. The germline V gene has CDR1 LGHNA and CDR2 YNFKEQ. With 0 bases removed from V and 4 bases from J, the gap between germline ends came to 15 bases. This CDR3 reads CASSQDGGARGNEKLFF. The CDR3 DNA follows: TGTGCCAGCAGCCAAGATGGGGGGGCGCGGGGTAATGAAAAACTGTTTTTT.

This clone was seen once. This chain connects TRBV19 to TRBJ2-5, with D hard to call. The CDR3 contains 12 residues. V lost 7 bases and J 4 bases, leaving 10 bases between the germline ends. CDR1 LNHDA and CDR2 SQIVND come from the germline V gene (reference sequence). DNA for the CDR3: TGTGCCAGTACTAGTAACCGAGAGACCCAGTACTTC. It yields the protein CASTSNRETQYF. The whole variable domain, remainder taken from reference TRBV19 and TRBJ2-5, is DGGITQSPKYLFRKEGQNVTLSCEQNLNHDAMYWYRQDPGQGLRLIYYSQIVNDFQKGDIAEGYSVSREKKESFPLTVTSAQKNPTAFYLCASTSNRETQYFGPGTRLLVL.

This sequence joins TRBV6-6 and TRBJ2-7, with 9 bases fitting TRBD2. The CDR3 contains 13 residues. Looked up from germline, CDR1 is MNHNY and CDR2 is SVGAGI (reference sequence). J lost 7 bases, V lost 4 bases, and 5 bases had no gene match. CDR3 DNA sequence: TGTGCCAGCAGTTCCTTGGGACTAGCAGAGCAGTACTTC. The encoded protein is CASSSLGLAEQYF.

V usage is TRBV4-2 and J usage is TRBJ2-1; 8 positions agree with TRBD2. Germline V gene lookup returns CDR1 LGHNA and CDR2 YNFKEQ. The trim removed 0 bases at V and 4 bases at J, leaving 5 bases unmatched. This CDR3 contains 16 residues. The CDR3 region is CASSQDPTGGYNEQFF. The CDR3 nucleotides are TGTGCCAGCAGCCAAGATCCCACGGGGGGGTACAATGAGCAGTTCTTC.

This rearrangement joins TRBV18 to TRBJ2-3; D is uncertain. The germline V gene has CDR1 KGHSH and CDR2 LQKENI. The CDR3 is made up of 15 amino acids. Trimming stripped 0 bases from V and 1 base from J, with 8 bases between. The CDR3 sequence: CASSPPWPGTDTQYF. CDR3 in DNA: TGTGCCAGCTCACCACCGTGGCCAGGCACAGATACGCAGTATTTT.

The V call is TRBV27, the J call TRBJ2-7; 9 bases fit TRBD1. J gave up 6 bases and V 5 bases, and 5 bases lay outside the gene matches. The germline gives CDR1 MNHEY, CDR2 SMNVEV (reference sequence). This CDR3 is 13 amino acids long. In DNA, the CDR3 is TGTGCCAGCAGTAAAAGACAGGGGGGCGAGCAGTACTTC. It codes for CASSKRQGGEQYF.

This chain joins TRBV2 and TRBJ1-2, with TRBD1 identical over 8 bases. The trim removed 7 bases at V and 4 bases at J, leaving 11 bases unmatched. The CDR3 extends over 15 amino acids. CDR1 and CDR2 from the germline V gene are SNHLY and FYNNEI. CDR3 DNA: TGTGCCAGCAACCCGACCGGGACAGGACTCTATGGCTACACCTTC. It specifies CASNPTGTGLYGYTF.

The rearrangement uses TRBV5-7 and TRBJ2-3, with D perhaps matching TRBD2 (5 bases). TRBV5-7 has ORF status, its function being uncertain. The CDR3 contains 13 residues. The V end was cut by 3 bases, the J end by 0 bases, with 5 bases between. CDR3 in amino acids: CASSWTSTDTQYF. The CDR3 region has the DNA TGTGCCAGCAGCTGGACTAGCACAGATACGCAGTATTTT.

To note about this clone: A read error may account for a junction end that differs from germline. The chain links TRBV6-5 to TRBJ1-6; D remains ambiguous. Germline loops: CDR1 MNHEY, CDR2 SVGAGI. This CDR3 contains 15 residues. The CDR3: CTSSFGRDYNSPLHF. CDR3 coding DNA: TGTACCAGCAGTTTCGGACGGGATTATAATTCACCCCTCCACTTT.

This rearrangement joins TRBV18 to TRBJ1-4; unclear D gene. Trimming stripped 4 bases from V and 6 bases from J, with 9 bases between. Germline CDR1 reads KGHSH; CDR2 reads LQKENI. This CDR3 has 13 residues. CDR3 region: CASSRNTDEKLFF. As DNA, the CDR3 is TGTGCCAGCTCACGGAACACAGATGAAAAACTGTTTTTT.

This clone was counted once. J is TRBJ2-7 and V is TRBV2; 8 bases align to TRBD1. The CDR3 loop spans 14 amino acids. V trimming: 7 bases; J trimming: 0 bases; junction bases outside the gene matches: 5. Germline assignment: CDR1 SNHLY and CDR2 FYNNEI. The CDR3 sequence: CASTGQGSSYEQYF. Written as DNA, the CDR3 is TGTGCCAGCACCGGACAGGGTAGCTCCTACGAGCAGTACTTC.

The chain links TRBV5-1 to TRBJ2-3; TRBD2 matches 9 bases. CDR3 length: 16 amino acids. Trimming removed 1 base from V and 2 bases from J; junction bases left unmatched: 5. Germline CDR1 SGHRS, CDR2 YFSETQ. The CDR3 DNA is TGCGCCAGCAGCTTGTTTTCTAGCGGGGCCACAGATACGCAGTATTTT. Protein: CASSLFSSGATDTQYF.

The count of this clone is one. V usage is TRBV5-6 and J usage is TRBJ1-5; 11 bases match TRBD1. The CDR3 extends over 16 amino acids. Per the germline V gene, CDR1 is SGHDT and CDR2 is YYEEEE. V dropped 4 bases and J dropped 6; count of bases not matched to a gene: 9. CDR3 sequence: CASSRRTGGRRQPQHF. CDR3 nucleotide sequence: TGTGCCAGCAGCCGAAGGACAGGGGGCAGACGTCAGCCCCAGCATTTT.

The V gene is TRBV15, the J gene TRBJ2-7; 7 nucleotides agree with TRBD2. The CDR3 length is 17 residues. Germline lookup yields CDR1 LNHNV and CDR2 YYDKDF (reference sequence). V gave up 0 bases and J gave up 0 bases; unmatched junction bases: 8. In DNA form, the CDR3 reads TGTGCCACCAGCAGAGATGGGGGGAGGGGAAACTCCTACGAGCAGTACTTC. Residues: CATSRDGGRGNSYEQYF. The full variable domain, with the rest looked up from reference TRBV15 and TRBJ2-7, is DAMVIQNPRYQVTQFGKPVTLSCSQTLNHNVMYWYQQKSSQAPKLLFHYYDKDFNNEADTPDNFQSRRPNTSFCFLDIRSPGLGDTAMYLCATSRDGGRGNSYEQYFGPGTRLTVT.

This clone has a single count. The rearrangement joins TRBV18 to TRBJ2-1; a possible D gene is TRBD1 (5 bases). V lost 3 bases to trimming and J lost 5 bases, with 8 bases between them. Germline values: CDR1 KGHSH, CDR2 LQKENI. The CDR3 contains 13 residues. The CDR3 loop is CASSPTGNNEQFF. CDR3 nucleotides: TGTGCCAGCTCACCCACAGGAAACAATGAGCAGTTCTTC.